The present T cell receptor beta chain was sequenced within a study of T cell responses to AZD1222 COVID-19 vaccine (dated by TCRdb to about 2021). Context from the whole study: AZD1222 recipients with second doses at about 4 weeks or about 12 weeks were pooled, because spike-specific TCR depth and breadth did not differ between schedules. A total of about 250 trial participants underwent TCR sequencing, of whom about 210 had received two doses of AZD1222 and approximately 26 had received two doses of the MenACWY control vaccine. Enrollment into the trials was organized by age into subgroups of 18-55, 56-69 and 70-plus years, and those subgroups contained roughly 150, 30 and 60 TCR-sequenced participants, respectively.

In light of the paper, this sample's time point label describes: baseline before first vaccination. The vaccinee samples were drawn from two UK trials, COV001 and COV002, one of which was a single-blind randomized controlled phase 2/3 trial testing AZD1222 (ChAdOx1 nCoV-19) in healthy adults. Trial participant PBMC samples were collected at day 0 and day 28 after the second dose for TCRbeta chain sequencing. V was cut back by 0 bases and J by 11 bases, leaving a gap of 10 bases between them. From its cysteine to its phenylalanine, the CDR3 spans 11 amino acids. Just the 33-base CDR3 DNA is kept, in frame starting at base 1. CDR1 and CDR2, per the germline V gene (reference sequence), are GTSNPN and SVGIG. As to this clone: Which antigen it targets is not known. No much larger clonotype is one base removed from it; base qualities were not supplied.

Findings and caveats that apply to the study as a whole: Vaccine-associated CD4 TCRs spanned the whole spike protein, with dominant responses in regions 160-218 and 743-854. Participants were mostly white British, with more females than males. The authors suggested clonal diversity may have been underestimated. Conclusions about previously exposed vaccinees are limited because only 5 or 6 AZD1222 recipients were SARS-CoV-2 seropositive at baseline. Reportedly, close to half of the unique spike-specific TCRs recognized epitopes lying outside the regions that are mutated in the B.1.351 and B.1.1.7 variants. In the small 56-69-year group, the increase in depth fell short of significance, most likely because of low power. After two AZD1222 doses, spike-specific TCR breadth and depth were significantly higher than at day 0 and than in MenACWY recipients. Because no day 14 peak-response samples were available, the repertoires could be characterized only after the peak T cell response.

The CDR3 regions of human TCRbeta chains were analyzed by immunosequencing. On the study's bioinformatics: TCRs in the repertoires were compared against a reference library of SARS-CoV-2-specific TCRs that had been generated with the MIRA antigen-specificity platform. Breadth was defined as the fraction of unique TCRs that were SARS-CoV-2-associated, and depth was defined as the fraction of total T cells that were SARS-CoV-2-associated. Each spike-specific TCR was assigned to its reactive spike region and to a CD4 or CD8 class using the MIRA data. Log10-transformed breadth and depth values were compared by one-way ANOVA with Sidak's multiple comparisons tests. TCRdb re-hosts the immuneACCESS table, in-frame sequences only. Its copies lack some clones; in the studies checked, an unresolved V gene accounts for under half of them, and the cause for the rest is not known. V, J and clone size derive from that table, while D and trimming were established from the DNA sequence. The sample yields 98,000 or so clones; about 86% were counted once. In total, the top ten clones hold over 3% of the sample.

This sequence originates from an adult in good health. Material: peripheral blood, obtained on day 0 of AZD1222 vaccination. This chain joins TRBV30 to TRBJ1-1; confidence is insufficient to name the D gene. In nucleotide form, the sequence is TGTGCCTGGAGTGTTGACGGGTTGGCTTTCTTT. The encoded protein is CAWSVDGLAFF.